This TCR beta chain is drawn from a study of T cells in Graves' hyperthyroidism and ophthalmopathy. Study observations and caveats: Expanded thyroid clonotypes (above 0.001) were mostly also found in blood.

Active moderate-to-severe ophthalmopathy, Clinical Activity Score at least 3, NOSPECS at least 4, under 3 months' duration. Patients with uncontrolled infections, other autoimmune diseases, pregnancy or lactation were excluded. This clonotype was counted at least ten times. Its antigen is not identified. CDR3 length: 13 residues. Germline-derived CDR1 and CDR2 are SGHAT and FQNNGV. V lost 1 base and J 3 bases, leaving 7 bases between the germline ends. Researchers amplified the TCR beta CDR3 regions from RNA transcripts. A first-round RT-PCR of the TCR CDR3 used the HTBI primer set. TCRdb passed the multiplex PCR reads through MiXCR, listing each CDR3 protein once. Among 360,000 or so distinct CDR3 sequences listed, around a sixth were seen once.

This chain uses TRBV11-2 with TRBJ2-7; the D is unclear. The source is a woman aged 40 to 49 with Graves' ophthalmopathy. Specimen: blood. CDR3 DNA: TGTGCCAGCAGCTTAGGGAGCTACTACGAGCAGTACTTC. Translating it yields CASSLGSYYEQYF.